One and the same sample provided the 6 T cell receptor beta chains below, sequenced in a study of blood T cell repertoires in COVID-19. Sequencing used immunoSEQ multiplex PCR; TCRdb keeps in-frame clones, though not all of them. Among around 100,000 clones listed, roughly four fifths were seen once. Sequencing used peripheral blood. The source is a human donor in a cohort sampled during active COVID-19.

The J gene is TRBJ2-1, the V gene TRBV5-1; TRBD2 agrees at 9 bases. After removal of 7 bases from V and 8 bases from J, the junction contained 16 bases not matched to a gene. Germline V lookup: CDR1 SGHRS, CDR2 YFSETQ. The CDR3 covers 16 residues. CDR3 DNA: TGCGCCAGCGAATCGACCACGGCGGGAGGGCCCGATGAGCAGTTCTTC. Translated: CASESTTAGGPDEQFF. The full variable domain, completed using reference TRBV5-1 and TRBJ2-1, is KAGVTQTPRYLIKTRGQQVTLSCSPISGHRSVSWYQQTPGQGLQFLFEYFSETQRNKGNFPGRFSGRQFSNSRSEMNVSTLELGDSALYLCASESTTAGGPDEQFFGPGTRLTVL.

J is TRBJ1-2 and V is TRBV19; maybe TRBD1 (5 bases). The CDR3 spans 14 residues. Trimming took 9 bases from V and 2 from J, leaving 16 bases between them. CDR1 is LNHDA, CDR2 SQIVND, per germline (reference sequence). The CDR3 here is CASIGTLANYGYTF. CDR3 nucleotide sequence: TGTGCCAGCATCGGGACTCTCGCGAACTATGGCTACACCTTC.

The chain combines TRBV6-6 with TRBJ1-4; 7 bases match TRBD1. This CDR3 spans 15 amino acids. The germline CDR1 and CDR2 sequences are MNHNY and SVGAGI (reference sequence). The ends lost 2 bases at V and 3 bases at J; junction bases unmatched: 3. The CDR3 reads CASSYGTASNEKLFF. The CDR3 DNA sequence: TGTGCCAGCAGTTACGGGACAGCTTCTAATGAAAAACTGTTTTTT.

This chain connects TRBV15 to TRBJ2-1, with TRBD1 matching 7 bases. The CDR3 has 14 amino acids. Trimming took 5 bases from V and 7 from J; bases not matched to a gene: 8. In germline, CDR1 is LNHNV, CDR2 YYDKDF (reference sequence). This CDR3 reads CATSSRGSGNEQFF. The CDR3 coding sequence is TGTGCCACCAGCTCCAGGGGGTCGGGGAATGAGCAGTTCTTC.

The V call is TRBV7-2, the J call TRBJ1-5; D may be TRBD1 (6 bases). The ends were cut back, 5 bases at V and 4 bases at J, with 9 bases in the middle. Germline V lookup: CDR1 SGHTA, CDR2 FQGNSA. The CDR3 runs to 13 residues. The CDR3 sequence: CASSPQGNQPQHF. Here the CDR3 DNA reads TGTGCCAGCAGCCCCCAGGGGAATCAGCCCCAGCATTTT.

CDR3 in amino acids: CASSPKMTQETQYF. The CDR3 bases are TGTGCCAGCAGCCCCAAGATGACACAAGAGACCCAGTACTTC. The chain carries TRBV7-9 and TRBJ2-5; no clear D gene. The length of the CDR3 is 14 residues. V was shortened by 5 bases and J by 2 bases, with 12 bases between the two germline ends. Germline CDR1 is SEHNR and CDR2 is FQNEAQ (reference sequence).